This is a list of T cell receptor beta chains from one sample in a study of blood T cell repertoires in COVID-19. The table came from immunoSEQ multiplex PCR; TCRdb's copy has only in-frame clones and leaves some out. The table has some 180,000 clones, approximately 80% seen once. The specimen sequenced was peripheral blood. Receptors originate from an elderly woman with COVID-19, enrolled during active disease. Both conserved end residues are part of each CDR3. Each record gives: D gene, clone size, J gene, V gene, CDR3 protein, CDR3 DNA. The D gene is left open where the match is weak. Clone size appears in some rows only: once, few, many, or a class for an expanded clone.

. | . | TRBJ1-5 | TRBV19 | CASSHLGQFSNQPQHF | TGTGCCAGTAGCCACCTCGGACAGTTTAGCAATCAGCCCCAGCATTTT
TRBD1 | once | TRBJ2-7 | TRBV2 | CASNPRTGNYEQYF | TGTGCCAGCAACCCGCGGACAGGTAACTACGAGCAGTACTTC
TRBD2 | once | TRBJ2-7 | TRBV7-2 | CASSLIGASGSYEQYF | TGTGCCAGCAGCTTAATTGGGGCTAGCGGATCCTACGAGCAGTACTTC
. | . | TRBJ1-1 | TRBV27 | CASSLSTLREGITEAFF | TGTGCCAGCAGTTTATCGACGCTCCGGGAGGGGATCACTGAAGCTTTCTTT
. | few | TRBJ1-2 | TRBV6-5 | CASRQGQINYGYTF | TGTGCCAGCAGACAGGGCCAAATCAACTATGGCTACACCTTC
. | . | TRBJ1-1 | TRBV6-4 | CASSDSKAKGRNRMNTEAFF | TGTGCCAGCAGTGACTCTAAAGCCAAGGGGCGTAACCGCATGAACACTGAAGCTTTCTTT
. | . | TRBJ2-2 | TRBV3-1/TRBV3-2 | CASSAPVTGNTGELFF | TGTGCCAGCAGCGCCCCGGTCACAGGGAACACCGGGGAGCTGTTTTTT
. | . | TRBJ2-3 | TRBV5-1 | CASSAGTPYTDTQYF | TGCGCCAGCTCTGCCGGGACTCCCTACACAGATACGCAGTATTTT
TRBD2 | . | TRBJ2-7 | TRBV3-1/TRBV3-2 | CASSPPAGGIYEQYF | TGTGCCAGCAGCCCCCCGGCGGGGGGGATCTACGAGCAGTACTTC
TRBD1 | . | TRBJ1-1 | TRBV7-9 | CASSTRGVSTEAFF | TGTGCCAGCAGCACCAGGGGGGTTAGCACTGAAGCTTTCTTT
. | . | TRBJ2-5 | TRBV7-9 | CASSLGYRKVETQYF | TGTGCCAGCAGCTTAGGGTACAGGAAAGTGGAGACCCAGTACTTC
TRBD1 | . | TRBJ1-1 | TRBV5-5 | CASQDRGRGGTEAFF | TGTGCCAGCCAAGACAGGGGGCGCGGAGGTACTGAAGCTTTCTTT
. | . | TRBJ1-1 | TRBV2 | CASSVNGGNTEAFF | TGTGCCAGCAGTGTTAACGGAGGGAACACTGAAGCTTTCTTT
. | . | TRBJ2-3 | TRBV28 | CASSSLQRDTQYF | TGTGCCAGCAGTTCGCTTCAACGGGATACGCAGTATTTT
. | few | TRBJ2-7 | TRBV2 | CASRVGLYYEQYF | TGTGCCAGCAGGGTGGGACTGTACTACGAGCAGTACTTC
. | . | TRBJ1-2 | TRBV9 | CASSVAGNYGYTF | TGTGCCAGCAGCGTAGCCGGGAACTATGGCTACACCTTC
. | . | TRBJ1-1 | TRBV6-1 | CASSERIEAFF | TGTGCCAGCAGTGAGAGGATTGAAGCTTTCTTT
. | . | TRBJ1-2 | TRBV25-1 | CASSEETAYGYTF | TGTGCCAGCAGTGAGGAGACGGCCTATGGCTACACCTTC
. | . | TRBJ2-3 | TRBV14 | CASSQAGGAAYTQYF | TGTGCCAGCAGCCAAGCCGGGGGAGCCGCTTATACGCAGTATTTT
TRBD2 | . | TRBJ2-3 | TRBV7-3 | CASSPFASGGSTDTQYF | TGTGCCAGCAGCCCGTTTGCCAGCGGGGGGAGCACAGATACGCAGTATTTT
. | . | TRBJ1-5 | TRBV5-5 | CASSPEPGLRQPQHF | TGTGCCAGCAGCCCCGAGCCGGGACTTCGTCAGCCCCAGCATTTT
TRBD2 | once | TRBJ2-1 | TRBV5-4 | CASTPRILAGGAGINEQFF | TGTGCCAGCACCCCGCGGATACTAGCGGGAGGGGCTGGAATAAATGAGCAGTTCTTC
. | . | TRBJ1-4 | TRBV3-1/TRBV3-2 | CASSPGGGTNEKLFF | TGTGCCAGCAGCCCGGGTGGGGGCACTAATGAAAAACTGTTTTTT
. | . | TRBJ1-2 | TRBV5-1 | CASTYPGAYGYTF | TGCGCCAGCACCTATCCAGGGGCCTATGGCTACACCTTC
TRBD1 | . | TRBJ2-2 | TRBV4-1 | CASSRSAYRGNTGELFF | TGCGCCAGCAGCCGCTCGGCGTACAGGGGGAACACCGGGGAGCTGTTTTTT
TRBD1 | . | TRBJ2-5 | TRBV7-2 | CASSLVYRAGGAETQYF | TGTGCCAGCAGCTTAGTTTATAGGGCAGGGGGCGCGGAGACCCAGTACTTC
. | . | TRBJ1-6 | TRBV3-1/TRBV3-2 | CASSQESGKHSPLHF | TGTGCCAGCAGCCAAGAGTCAGGGAAACATTCACCCCTCCACTTT
TRBD2 | . | TRBJ2-1 | TRBV2 | CASSGGGGSSYNEQFF | TGTGCCAGCAGTGGTGGCGGGGGGAGCTCCTACAATGAGCAGTTCTTC
. | . | TRBJ1-2 | TRBV6-5 | CASSYSKMFSGGYTF | TGTGCCAGCAGTTACTCGAAAATGTTCTCGGGTGGCTACACCTTC
TRBD2 | . | TRBJ2-7 | TRBV4-2 | CASSQGLRSYEQYF | TGTGCCAGCAGCCAGGGACTACGCTCCTACGAGCAGTACTTC
. | . | TRBJ1-5 | TRBV7-8 | CASSLSLGQPQHF | TGTGCCAGCAGCTTAAGCCTGGGCCAGCCCCAGCATTTT
TRBD2 | . | TRBJ2-7 | TRBV5-1 | CASSGRGGRDEQYF | TGCGCCAGCAGCGGTCGGGGGGGCAGGGACGAGCAGTACTTC
TRBD2 | . | TRBJ2-3 | TRBV6-4 | CASPVVLAGSDTQYF | TGTGCCAGCCCTGTGGTACTAGCGGGATCAGATACGCAGTATTTT
TRBD2 | . | TRBJ2-2 | TRBV6-6 | CASSRLAGGPYTGELFF | TGTGCCAGCAGTCGACTAGCGGGAGGGCCGTACACCGGGGAGCTGTTTTTT
. | . | TRBJ2-3 | TRBV27 | CASSPLPLYVADTQYF | TGTGCCAGCAGTCCCCTTCCCCTCTACGTGGCAGATACGCAGTATTTT
TRBD1 | . | TRBJ2-5 | TRBV19 | CASSLRIEGARAETQYF | TGTGCCAGTAGTCTCCGGATAGAGGGGGCCAGGGCGGAGACCCAGTACTTC
. | . | TRBJ1-5 | TRBV4-1 | CASSQDVQVSQPQHF | TGCGCCAGCAGCCAAGACGTTCAGGTCTCTCAGCCCCAGCATTTT
. | . | TRBJ2-5 | TRBV14 | CASSSLVNAGLETQYF | TGTGCCAGCAGCTCGTTAGTGAATGCGGGTTTGGAGACCCAGTACTTC
. | . | TRBJ1-5 | TRBV5-1 | CASSLSPGQNYQPQHF | TGCGCCAGCAGCTTGAGTCCCGGACAGAACTATCAGCCCCAGCATTTT
. | . | TRBJ1-4 | TRBV4-1 | CASSQVVGGGEKLFF | TGCGCCAGCAGCCAAGTCGTAGGGGGTGGCGAAAAACTGTTTTTT
. | . | TRBJ2-1 | TRBV6-1 | CASSEARQGLRDEQFF | TGTGCCAGCAGTGAAGCGCGCCAGGGGCTTCGGGATGAGCAGTTCTTC
TRBD1 | . | TRBJ1-2 | TRBV5-1 | CASSPLMGQGGYGYTF | TGCGCCAGCAGCCCGCTCATGGGACAGGGAGGCTATGGCTACACCTTC
TRBD2 | once | TRBJ2-5 | TRBV5-1 | CASSLSGSSPSETQYF | TGCGCCAGCAGCTTGAGCGGGAGTTCTCCATCGGAGACCCAGTACTTC